This TCR beta chain emerged from a study of shared clonotypes between healthy human individuals. Study findings and constraints: Incomplete sequencing of sorted subsets was indicated by rarefaction despite large depth. Naive subsets usually exceeded memory subsets in estimated richness.

As to this clone: Its antigen remains unidentified.

The germline gives CDR1 SGHTA, CDR2 FQGNSA. V was shortened by 5 bases and J by 5 bases, with 19 bases between the two germline ends. The CDR3 runs 15 residues. Genomic DNA of every subset was divided equally among multiple immunoSEQ plates. It was around 190 ng DNA, around 32,000 T cell genomes, that sorted-subset replicate PCRs used. The table came from immunoSEQ multiplex PCR; TCRdb's copy has only in-frame clones and leaves some out. Of 2,500,000 or so clones in the sample, roughly 92% were seen once. This TCR derives from a man younger than 30 in good health. The rearrangement uses TRBV7-2 and TRBJ2-7, with D possibly matching TRBD2 (6 bases). The material sequenced was naive CD4+ T cells sorted from blood. Subset noted: CD45RA+ positively selected. As DNA, the CDR3 is TGTGCCAGCAGCCTAAATAGCGGCTTGATAGACGAGCAGTACTTC. Residues: CASSLNSGLIDEQYF. The complete variable domain, with remaining parts taken from reference TRBV7-2 and TRBJ2-7, reads GAGVSQSPSNKVTEKGKDVELRCDPISGHTALYWYRQSLGQGLEFLIYFQGNSAPDKSGLPSDRFSAERTGGSVSTLTIQRTQQEDSAVYLCASSLNSGLIDEQYFGPGTRLTVT.